This T cell receptor (beta chain) was obtained from a study of human T cells and chemical hapten exposure. Study background: Upper-back patch tests with 0.01% DPC were read at 6 days. The study's findings and limits: Expanded TCRs were compared with controls, and the expanded TCRs formed significantly more large CDR3 similarity clusters.

Trimming took 0 bases from V and 2 from J, leaving 9 bases between them. The CDR3 is 15 residues long. CDR1 SGHVS and CDR2 FQNEAQ come from the germline V gene. To note about this clonotype: Its antigen is still unknown.

A single record per CDR3 protein comes from TCRdb applying MiXCR to the RACE reads. The table lists approximately 41,000 distinct CDR3 sequences, about 7.6% of them singletons, with over 1% in the top ten. Time point of the sample: pre-sensitization, week 0. Treatment noted: therapeutic diphenylcyclopropenone sensitization with weekly scalp DPC. Before extraction, the whole blood was not fractionated, and total RNA was taken from it. This chain joins TRBV7-8 and TRBJ2-3; perhaps TRBD2 as D (6 bases). Here the sequenced sample was whole blood, taken in connection with sensitization to the hapten diphenylcyclopropenone (DPC). The TCR sequence derives from a woman in her forties or fifties with alopecia areata. Some clones in this sample may be carry-over from other donors' samples. The CDR3 region has the DNA TGTGCCAGCAGCTTAGCGAAGCGGGCCACAGATACGCAGTATTTT. This translates into CASSLAKRATDTQYF. The full variable domain, rest sourced from reference TRBV7-8 and TRBJ2-3, is GAGVSQSPRYKVAKRGQDVALRCDPISGHVSLFWYQQALGQGPEFLTYFQNEAQLDKSGLPSDRFFAERPEGSVSTLKIQRTQQEDSAVYLCASSLAKRATDTQYFGPGTRLTVL.